What follows is one T cell receptor (beta chain) and its context. This entry comes from a study of blood T cell repertoires in COVID-19. The wider study: PBMCs, B-cell-depleted T cells, or T cells were the source of the cDNA or gDNA that made up the material.

This CDR3 has 14 amino acids. With 3 bases removed from V and 7 bases from J, the gap between germline ends came to 10 bases. Germline lookup yields CDR1 MNHEY and CDR2 SMNVEV (reference sequence). Generated by immunoSEQ multiplex PCR, the TCRdb table keeps only in-frame clones and is missing some. Here the sample spans fewer than 250,000 clones, approximately 86% being singletons. Sequencing was carried out using PBMCs or T cells enriched from blood (not recorded which). The TCR originated in a woman aged 40 to 50 with acute COVID-19. The chain carries TRBV27 and TRBJ1-6; D is ambiguous. The CDR3 bases are TGTGCCAGCAGTTTCCTGACGGGAAATTCACCCCTCCACTTT. This encodes CASSFLTGNSPLHF.